This T cell receptor beta chain is drawn from a study of response to subunit inactivated influenza vaccine. One entry per CDR3 protein results from TCRdb running MiXCR on the RT-PCR reads. The data hold 610,000 or so distinct CDR3 sequences, with 12% to 15% observed a single time. Study-level results: Each seasonal influenza vaccination recruits few new T cells, the authors suggested.

Germline-derived CDR1 and CDR2 are MNHNS and SASEGT. The CDR3 loop spans 15 amino acids. Trimming removed 7 bases at V and 4 bases at J, with 20 bases between. The table lists this clonotype with many counts. The target antigen is unknown. The rearrangement links TRBV6-1 to TRBJ2-7; D may be TRBD2 (7 bases). The TCR originated in a man in his fifties or sixties who received an inactivated influenza vaccine. The starting material was PBMCs from blood, obtained 11 to 12 days after vaccination. CDR3 in amino acids: CASTLSGGAGYEQYF. In DNA form, the CDR3 reads TGTGCCAGCACCCTCTCTGGGGGGGCAGGTTACGAGCAGTACTTC.